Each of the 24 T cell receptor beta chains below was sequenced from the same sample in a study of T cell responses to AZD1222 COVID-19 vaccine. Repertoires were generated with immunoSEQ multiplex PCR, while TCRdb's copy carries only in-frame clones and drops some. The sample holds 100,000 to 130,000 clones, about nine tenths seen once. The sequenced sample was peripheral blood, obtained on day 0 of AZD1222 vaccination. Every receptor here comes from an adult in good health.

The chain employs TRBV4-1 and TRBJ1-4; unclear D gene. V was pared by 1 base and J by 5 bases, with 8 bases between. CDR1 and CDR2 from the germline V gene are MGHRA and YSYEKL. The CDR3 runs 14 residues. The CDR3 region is CASSQGTGNEKLFF. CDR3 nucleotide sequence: TGCGCCAGCAGCCAAGGGACGGGAAATGAAAAACTGTTTTTT.

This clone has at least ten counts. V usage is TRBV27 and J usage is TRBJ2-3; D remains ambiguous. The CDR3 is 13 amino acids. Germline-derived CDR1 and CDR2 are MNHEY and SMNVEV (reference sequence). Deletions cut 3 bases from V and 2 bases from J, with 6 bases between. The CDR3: CASSFIFTDTQYF. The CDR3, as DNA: TGTGCCAGCAGTTTTATATTCACAGATACGCAGTATTTT.

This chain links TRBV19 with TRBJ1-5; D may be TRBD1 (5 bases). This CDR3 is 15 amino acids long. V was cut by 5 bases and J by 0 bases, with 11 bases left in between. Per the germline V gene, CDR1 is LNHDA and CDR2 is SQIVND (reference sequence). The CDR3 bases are TGTGCCAGTAGTGCGGGACGGTCTAGCAATCAGCCCCAGCATTTT. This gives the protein CASSAGRSSNQPQHF.

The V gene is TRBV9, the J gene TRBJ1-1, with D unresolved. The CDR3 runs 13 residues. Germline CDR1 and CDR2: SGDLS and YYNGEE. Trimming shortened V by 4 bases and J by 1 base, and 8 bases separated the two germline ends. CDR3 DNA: TGTGCCAGCAGCCGGAACCCGAACACTGAAGCTTTCTTT. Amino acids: CASSRNPNTEAFF.

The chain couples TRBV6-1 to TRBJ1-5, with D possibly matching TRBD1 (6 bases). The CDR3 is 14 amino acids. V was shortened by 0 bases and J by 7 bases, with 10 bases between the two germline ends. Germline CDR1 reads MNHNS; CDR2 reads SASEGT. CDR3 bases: TGTGCCAGCAGTGAAGCAGGGGGAGGGCAGCCCCAGCATTTT. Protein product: CASSEAGGGQPQHF.

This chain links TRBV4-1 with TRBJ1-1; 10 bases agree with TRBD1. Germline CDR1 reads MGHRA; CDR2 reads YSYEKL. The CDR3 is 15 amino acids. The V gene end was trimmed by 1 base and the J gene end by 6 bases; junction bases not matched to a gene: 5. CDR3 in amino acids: CASSQAGQGVAEAFF. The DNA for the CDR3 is TGCGCCAGCAGCCAAGCCGGACAGGGGGTTGCTGAAGCTTTCTTT.

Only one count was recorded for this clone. CDR3 in amino acids: CASSRRDRANTEAFF. The CDR3 DNA reads as TGTGCCAGCAGTCGAAGGGACAGGGCTAACACTGAAGCTTTCTTT. J is TRBJ1-1 and V is TRBV5-8, with 9 bases matching TRBD1. The CDR3 consists of 15 residues. V lost 5 bases to trimming and J lost 2 bases; unmatched junction nucleotides: 7. Germline lookup yields CDR1 SGHTS and CDR2 YDEGEE. The full variable domain, completed using reference TRBV5-8 and TRBJ1-1, is EAGVTQSPTHLIKTRGQQATLRCSPISGHTSVYWYQQALGLGLQFLLWYDEGEERNRGNFPPRFSGRQFPNYSSELNVNALELEDSALYLCASSRRDRANTEAFFGQGTRLTVV.

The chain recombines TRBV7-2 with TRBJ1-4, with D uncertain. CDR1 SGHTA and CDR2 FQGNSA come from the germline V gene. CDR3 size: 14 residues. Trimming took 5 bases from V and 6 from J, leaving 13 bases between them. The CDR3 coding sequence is TGTGCCAGCAGCCCTACACAAGTTGATGAAAAACTGTTTTTT. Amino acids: CASSPTQVDEKLFF.

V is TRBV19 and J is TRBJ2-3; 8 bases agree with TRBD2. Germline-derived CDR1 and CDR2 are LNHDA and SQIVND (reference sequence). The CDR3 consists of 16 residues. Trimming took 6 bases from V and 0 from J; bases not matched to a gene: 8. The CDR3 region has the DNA TGTGCCAGTAGCGGGGGGGCTTTCCCTAGCACAGATACGCAGTATTTT. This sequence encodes CASSGGAFPSTDTQYF.

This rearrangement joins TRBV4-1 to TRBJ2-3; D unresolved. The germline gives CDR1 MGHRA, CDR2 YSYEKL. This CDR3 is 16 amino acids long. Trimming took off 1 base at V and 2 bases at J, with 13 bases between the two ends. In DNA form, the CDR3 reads TGCGCCAGCAGCCAAGTTGCGGTAGGAGCCACAGATACGCAGTATTTT. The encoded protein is CASSQVAVGATDTQYF.

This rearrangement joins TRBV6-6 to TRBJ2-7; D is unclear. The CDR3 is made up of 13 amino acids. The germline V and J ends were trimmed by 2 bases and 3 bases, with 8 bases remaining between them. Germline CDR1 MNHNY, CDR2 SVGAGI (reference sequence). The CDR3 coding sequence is TGTGCCAGCAGTTACCCCCCGGGCTACGAGCAGTACTTC. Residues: CASSYPPGYEQYF.

The CDR3 DNA sequence: TGTGCCAGCAGAGAAAACAGGGGGCGCGATGGCTACACCTTC. As protein: CASRENRGRDGYTF. V usage is TRBV2 and J usage is TRBJ1-2, with 9 bases identical to TRBD1. The CDR3 extends over 14 amino acids. Germline CDR1 SNHLY, CDR2 FYNNEI. After removal of 6 bases from V and 6 bases from J, the junction contained 8 bases not matched to a gene.

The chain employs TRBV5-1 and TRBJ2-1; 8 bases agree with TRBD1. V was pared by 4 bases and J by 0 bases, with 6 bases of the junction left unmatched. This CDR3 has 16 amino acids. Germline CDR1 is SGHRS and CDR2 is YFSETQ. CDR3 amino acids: CASSRGTGASYNEQFF. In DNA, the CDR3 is TGCGCCAGCAGCCGAGGGACAGGAGCCTCCTACAATGAGCAGTTCTTC.

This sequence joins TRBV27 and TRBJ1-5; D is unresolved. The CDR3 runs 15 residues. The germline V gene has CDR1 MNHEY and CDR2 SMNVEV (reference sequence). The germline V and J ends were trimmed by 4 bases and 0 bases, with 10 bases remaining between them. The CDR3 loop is CASSYAAPSNQPQHF. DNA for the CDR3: TGTGCCAGCAGTTATGCCGCCCCTAGCAATCAGCCCCAGCATTTT.

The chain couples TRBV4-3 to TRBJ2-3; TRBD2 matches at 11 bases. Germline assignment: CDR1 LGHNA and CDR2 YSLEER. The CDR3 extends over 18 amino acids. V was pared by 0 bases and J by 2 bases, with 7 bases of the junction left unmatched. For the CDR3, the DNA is TGCGCCAGCAGCCAAGATGGAACTAGCGGGAGTGTCACAGATACGCAGTATTTT. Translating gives CASSQDGTSGSVTDTQYF.

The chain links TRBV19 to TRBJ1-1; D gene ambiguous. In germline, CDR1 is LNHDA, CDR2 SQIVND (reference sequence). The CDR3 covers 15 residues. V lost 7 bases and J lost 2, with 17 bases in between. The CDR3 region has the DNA TGTGCCAGTACGGCAGGCCTAAATAGTAACACTGAAGCTTTCTTT. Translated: CASTAGLNSNTEAFF.

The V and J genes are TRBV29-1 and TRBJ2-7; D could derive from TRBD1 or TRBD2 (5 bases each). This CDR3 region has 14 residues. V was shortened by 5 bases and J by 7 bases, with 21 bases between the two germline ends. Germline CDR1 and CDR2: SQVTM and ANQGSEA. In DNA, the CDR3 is TGCAGCGTTTCCGGGACCGTTACGGAGAGGGAGCAGTACTTC. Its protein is CSVSGTVTEREQYF.

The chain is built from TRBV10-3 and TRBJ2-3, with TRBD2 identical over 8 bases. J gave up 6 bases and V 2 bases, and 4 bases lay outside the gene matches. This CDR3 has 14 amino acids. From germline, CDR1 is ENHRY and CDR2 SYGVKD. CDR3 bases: TGTGCCATCAGTGAGCGGGAGGGCCCCGATACGCAGTATTTT. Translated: CAISEREGPDTQYF.

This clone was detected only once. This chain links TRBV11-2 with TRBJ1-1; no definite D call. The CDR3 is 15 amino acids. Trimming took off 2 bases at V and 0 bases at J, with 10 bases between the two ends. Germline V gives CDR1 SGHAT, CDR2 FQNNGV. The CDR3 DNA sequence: TGTGCCAGCAGCTTATCCGGACCCTTGAACACTGAAGCTTTCTTT. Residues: CASSLSGPLNTEAFF.

The CDR3 spells CASSQESLGEAFF. The CDR3 bases are TGTGCCAGCAGCCAAGAATCTCTGGGTGAAGCTTTCTTT. This chain uses TRBV3-1 (or the pseudogene TRBV3-2) with TRBJ1-1; D not resolved. This CDR3 region has 13 residues. Germline values: CDR1 LGHDT, CDR2 YNNKEL (reference sequence). V was cut by 0 bases and J by 7 bases, with 9 bases left in between.

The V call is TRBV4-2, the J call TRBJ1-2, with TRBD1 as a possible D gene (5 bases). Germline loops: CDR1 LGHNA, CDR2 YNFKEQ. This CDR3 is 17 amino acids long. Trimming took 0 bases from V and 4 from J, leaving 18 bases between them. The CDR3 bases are TGTGCCAGCAGCCAAGATAGGGGCGGTTTGAGCATCTATGGCTACACCTTC. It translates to CASSQDRGGLSIYGYTF.

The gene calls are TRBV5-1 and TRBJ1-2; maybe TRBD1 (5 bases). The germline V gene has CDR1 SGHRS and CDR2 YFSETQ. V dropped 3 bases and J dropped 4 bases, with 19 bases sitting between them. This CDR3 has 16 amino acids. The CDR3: CASSYRRDASIYGYTF. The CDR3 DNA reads TGCGCCAGCAGCTACAGACGGGACGCTTCGATCTATGGCTACACCTTC.

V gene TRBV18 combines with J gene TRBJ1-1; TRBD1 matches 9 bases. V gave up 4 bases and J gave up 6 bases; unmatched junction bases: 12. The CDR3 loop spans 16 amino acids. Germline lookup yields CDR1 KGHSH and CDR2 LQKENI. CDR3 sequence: CASSLLDRGKYPEAFF. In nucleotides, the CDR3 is TGTGCCAGCTCACTATTAGACAGGGGGAAATATCCTGAAGCTTTCTTT.

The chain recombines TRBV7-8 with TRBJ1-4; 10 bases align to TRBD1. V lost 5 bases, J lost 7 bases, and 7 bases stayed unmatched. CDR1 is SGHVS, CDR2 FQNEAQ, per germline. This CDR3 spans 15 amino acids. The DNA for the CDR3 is TGTGCCAGCAGCCTCGGACAGGGGGAGAGTGAAAAACTGTTTTTT. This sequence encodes CASSLGQGESEKLFF.